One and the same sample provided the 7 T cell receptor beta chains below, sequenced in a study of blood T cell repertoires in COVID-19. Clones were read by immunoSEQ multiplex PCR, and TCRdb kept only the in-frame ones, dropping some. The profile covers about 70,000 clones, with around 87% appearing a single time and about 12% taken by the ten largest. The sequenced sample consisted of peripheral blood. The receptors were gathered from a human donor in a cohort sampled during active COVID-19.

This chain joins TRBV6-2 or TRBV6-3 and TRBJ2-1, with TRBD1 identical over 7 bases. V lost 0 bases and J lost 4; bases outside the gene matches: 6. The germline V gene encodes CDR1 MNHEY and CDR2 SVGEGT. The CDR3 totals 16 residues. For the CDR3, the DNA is TGTGCCAGCAGTTACTCGGGGACAGATTATTACAATGAGCAGTTCTTC. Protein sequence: CASSYSGTDYYNEQFF.

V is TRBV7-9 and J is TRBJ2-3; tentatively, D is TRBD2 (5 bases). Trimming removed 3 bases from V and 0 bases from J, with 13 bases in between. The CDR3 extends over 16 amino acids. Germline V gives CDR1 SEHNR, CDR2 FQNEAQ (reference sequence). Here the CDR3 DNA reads TGTGCCAGCAGCTTGAGACCCGGGGAGAGCACAGATACGCAGTATTTT. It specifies CASSLRPGESTDTQYF.

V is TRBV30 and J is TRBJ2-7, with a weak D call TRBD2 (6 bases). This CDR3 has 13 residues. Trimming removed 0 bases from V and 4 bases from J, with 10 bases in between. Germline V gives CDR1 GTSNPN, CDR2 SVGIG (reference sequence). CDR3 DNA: TGTGCCTGGAGTGTACTAGCCCCTTACGAGCAGTACTTC. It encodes CAWSVLAPYEQYF.

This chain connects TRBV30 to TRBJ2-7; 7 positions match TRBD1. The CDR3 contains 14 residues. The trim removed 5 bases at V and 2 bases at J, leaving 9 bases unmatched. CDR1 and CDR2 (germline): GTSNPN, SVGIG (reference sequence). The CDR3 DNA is TGTGCCTGGGTTCCGGGACAGTTACCCTACGAGCAGTACTTC. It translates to CAWVPGQLPYEQYF.

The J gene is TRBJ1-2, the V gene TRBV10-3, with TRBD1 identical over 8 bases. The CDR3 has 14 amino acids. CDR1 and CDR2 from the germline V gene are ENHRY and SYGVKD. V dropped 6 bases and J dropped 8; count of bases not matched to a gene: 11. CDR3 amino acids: CAIRDGQGTGGYTF. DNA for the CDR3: TGTGCCATCAGGGACGGACAGGGAACGGGAGGCTACACCTTC.

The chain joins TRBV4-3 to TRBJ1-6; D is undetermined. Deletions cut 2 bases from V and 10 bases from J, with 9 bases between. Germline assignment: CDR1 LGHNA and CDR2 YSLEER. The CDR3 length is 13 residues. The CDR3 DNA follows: TGCGCCAGCAGCCAACAGGAGGACTCACCCCTCCACTTT. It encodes CASSQQEDSPLHF.

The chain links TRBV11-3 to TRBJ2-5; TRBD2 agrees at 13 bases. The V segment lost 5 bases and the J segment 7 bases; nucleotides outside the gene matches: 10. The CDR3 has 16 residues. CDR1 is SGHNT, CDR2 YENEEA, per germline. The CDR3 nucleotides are TGTGCCAGCAGCCCCCAAACTAGCGGGGGGGTCGGGACCCAGTACTTC. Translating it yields CASSPQTSGGVGTQYF.